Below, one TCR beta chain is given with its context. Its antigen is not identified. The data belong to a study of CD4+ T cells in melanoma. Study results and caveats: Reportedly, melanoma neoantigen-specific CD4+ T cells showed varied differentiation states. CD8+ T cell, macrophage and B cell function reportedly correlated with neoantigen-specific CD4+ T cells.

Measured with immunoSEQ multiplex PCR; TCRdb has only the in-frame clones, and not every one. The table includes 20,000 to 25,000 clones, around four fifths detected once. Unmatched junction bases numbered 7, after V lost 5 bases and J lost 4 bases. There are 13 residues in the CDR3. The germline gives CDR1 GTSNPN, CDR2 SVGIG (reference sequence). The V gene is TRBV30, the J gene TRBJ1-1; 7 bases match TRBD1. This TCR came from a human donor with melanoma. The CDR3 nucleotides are TGTGCCTGGGGGGACAGCCGGATCACTGAAGCTTTCTTT. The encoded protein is CAWGDSRITEAFF.